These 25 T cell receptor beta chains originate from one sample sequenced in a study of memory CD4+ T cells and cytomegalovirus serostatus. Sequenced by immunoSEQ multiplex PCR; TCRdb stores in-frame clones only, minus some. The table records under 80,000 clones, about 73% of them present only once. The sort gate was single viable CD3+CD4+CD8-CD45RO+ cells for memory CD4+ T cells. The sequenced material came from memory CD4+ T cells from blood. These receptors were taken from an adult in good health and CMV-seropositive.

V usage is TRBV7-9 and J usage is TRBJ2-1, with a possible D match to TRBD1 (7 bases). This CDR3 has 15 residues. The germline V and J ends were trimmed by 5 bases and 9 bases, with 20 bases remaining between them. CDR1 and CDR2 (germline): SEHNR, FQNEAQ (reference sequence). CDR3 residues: CASSRPWQGGGEQFF. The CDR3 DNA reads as TGTGCCAGCAGCCGGCCGTGGCAGGGGGGAGGTGAGCAGTTCTTC.

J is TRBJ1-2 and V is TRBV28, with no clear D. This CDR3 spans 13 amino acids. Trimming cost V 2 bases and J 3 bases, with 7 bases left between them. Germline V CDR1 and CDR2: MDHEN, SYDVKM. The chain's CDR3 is CASSLGKYYGYTF. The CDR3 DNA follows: TGTGCCAGCAGTTTAGGCAAATACTATGGCTACACCTTC.

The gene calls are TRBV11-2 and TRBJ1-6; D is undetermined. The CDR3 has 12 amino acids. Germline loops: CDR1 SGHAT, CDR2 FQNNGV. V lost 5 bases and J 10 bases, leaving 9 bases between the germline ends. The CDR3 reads CASSDSRSPLHF. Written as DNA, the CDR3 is TGTGCCAGCAGCGACTCGCGGTCACCCCTCCACTTT. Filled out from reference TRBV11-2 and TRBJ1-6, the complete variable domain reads EAGVAQSPRYKIIEKRQSVAFWCNPISGHATLYWYQQILGQGPKLLIQFQNNGVVDDSQLPKDRFSAERLKGVDSTLKIQPAKLEDSAVYLCASSDSRSPLHFGNGTRLTVT.

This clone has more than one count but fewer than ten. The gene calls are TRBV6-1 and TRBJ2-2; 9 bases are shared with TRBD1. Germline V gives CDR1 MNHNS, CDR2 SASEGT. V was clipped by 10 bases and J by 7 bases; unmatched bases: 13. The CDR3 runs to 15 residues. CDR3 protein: CATTPWTGVFGELFF. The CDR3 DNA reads TGTGCCACCACTCCCTGGACAGGGGTTTTCGGGGAGCTGTTTTTT.

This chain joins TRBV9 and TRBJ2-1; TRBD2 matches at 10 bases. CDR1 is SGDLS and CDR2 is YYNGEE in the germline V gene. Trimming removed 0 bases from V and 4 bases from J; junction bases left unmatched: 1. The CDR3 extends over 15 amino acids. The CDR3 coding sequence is TGTGCCAGCAGCGTAGATAGCGGGGGGTACAATGAGCAGTTCTTC. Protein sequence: CASSVDSGGYNEQFF.

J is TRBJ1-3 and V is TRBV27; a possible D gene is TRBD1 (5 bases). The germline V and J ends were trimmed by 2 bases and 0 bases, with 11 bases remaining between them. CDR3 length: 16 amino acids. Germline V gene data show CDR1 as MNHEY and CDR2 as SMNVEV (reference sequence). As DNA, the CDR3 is TGTGCCAGCAGTTTACAGGGACCTATCTCTGGAAACACCATATATTTT. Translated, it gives CASSLQGPISGNTIYF.

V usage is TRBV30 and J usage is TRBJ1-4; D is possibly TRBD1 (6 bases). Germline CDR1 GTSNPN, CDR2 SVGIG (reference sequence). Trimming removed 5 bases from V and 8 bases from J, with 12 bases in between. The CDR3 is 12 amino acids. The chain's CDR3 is CAWGRGNEKLFF. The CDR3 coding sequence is TGTGCCTGGGGCAGGGGTAACGAAAAACTGTTTTTT.

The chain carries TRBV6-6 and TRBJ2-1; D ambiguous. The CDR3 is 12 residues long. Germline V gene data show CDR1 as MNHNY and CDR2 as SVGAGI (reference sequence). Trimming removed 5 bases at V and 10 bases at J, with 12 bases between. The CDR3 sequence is CASSLLGKEQFF. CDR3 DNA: TGTGCCAGCAGTCTCCTTGGGAAGGAGCAGTTCTTC.

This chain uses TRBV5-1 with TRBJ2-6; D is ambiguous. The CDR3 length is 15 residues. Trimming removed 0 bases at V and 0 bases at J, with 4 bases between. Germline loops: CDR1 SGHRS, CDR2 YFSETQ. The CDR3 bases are TGCGCCAGCAGCTTGGTGATCTCTGGGGCCAACGTCCTGACTTTC. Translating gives CASSLVISGANVLTF.

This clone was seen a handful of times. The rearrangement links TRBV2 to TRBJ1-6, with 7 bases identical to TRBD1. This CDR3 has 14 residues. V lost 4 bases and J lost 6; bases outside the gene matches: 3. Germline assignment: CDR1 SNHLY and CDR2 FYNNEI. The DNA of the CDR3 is TGTGCCAGCAGTGGGACAGGAGGTAATTCACCCCTCCACTTT. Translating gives CASSGTGGNSPLHF.

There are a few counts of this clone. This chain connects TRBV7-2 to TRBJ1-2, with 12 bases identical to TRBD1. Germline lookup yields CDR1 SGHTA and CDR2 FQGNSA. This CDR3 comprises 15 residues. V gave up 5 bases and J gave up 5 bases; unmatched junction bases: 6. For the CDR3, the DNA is TGTGCCAGCAGCGTCGGGACAGGGGGCCAGTATGGCTACACCTTC. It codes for CASSVGTGGQYGYTF.

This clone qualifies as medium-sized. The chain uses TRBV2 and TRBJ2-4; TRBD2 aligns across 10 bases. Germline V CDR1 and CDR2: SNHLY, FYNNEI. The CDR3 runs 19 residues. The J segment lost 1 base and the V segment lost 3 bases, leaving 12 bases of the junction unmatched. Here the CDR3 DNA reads TGTGCCAGCAGTGACCCCGAGCGGGGGGGCCTATCGGCCAAAAACATTCAGTACTTC. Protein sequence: CASSDPERGGLSAKNIQYF.

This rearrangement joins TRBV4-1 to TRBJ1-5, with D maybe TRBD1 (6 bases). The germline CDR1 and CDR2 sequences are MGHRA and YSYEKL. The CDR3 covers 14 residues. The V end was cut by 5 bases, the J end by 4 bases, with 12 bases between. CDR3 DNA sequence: TGCGCCAGCAGCTTCGACAGGTCGAATCAGCCCCAGCATTTT. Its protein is CASSFDRSNQPQHF.

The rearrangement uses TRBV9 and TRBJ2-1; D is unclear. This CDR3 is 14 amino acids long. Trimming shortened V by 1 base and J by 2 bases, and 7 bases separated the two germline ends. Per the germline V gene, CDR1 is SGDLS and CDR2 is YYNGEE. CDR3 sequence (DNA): TGTGCCAGCAGCGTAAGAGGCACCTACAATGAGCAGTTCTTC. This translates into CASSVRGTYNEQFF.

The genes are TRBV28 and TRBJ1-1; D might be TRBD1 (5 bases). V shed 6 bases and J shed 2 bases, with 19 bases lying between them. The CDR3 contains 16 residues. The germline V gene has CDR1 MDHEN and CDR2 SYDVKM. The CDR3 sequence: CASSGAGQGPNTEAFF. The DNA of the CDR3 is TGTGCCAGCAGCGGGGCGGGGCAGGGACCAAACACTGAAGCTTTCTTT.

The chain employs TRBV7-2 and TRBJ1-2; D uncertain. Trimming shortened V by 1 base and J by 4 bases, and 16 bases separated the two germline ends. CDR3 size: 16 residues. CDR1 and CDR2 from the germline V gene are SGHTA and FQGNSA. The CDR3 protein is CASSLVVGSSLYGYTF. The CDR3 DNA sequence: TGTGCCAGCAGCTTAGTTGTCGGCAGTTCCCTCTATGGCTACACCTTC.

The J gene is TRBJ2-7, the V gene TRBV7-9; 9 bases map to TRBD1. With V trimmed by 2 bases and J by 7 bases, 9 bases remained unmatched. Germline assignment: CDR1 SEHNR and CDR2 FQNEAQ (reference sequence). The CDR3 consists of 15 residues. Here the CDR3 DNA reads TGTGCCAGCAGCTTAATGGGACAGGGATCGAAAGAGCAGTACTTC. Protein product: CASSLMGQGSKEQYF.

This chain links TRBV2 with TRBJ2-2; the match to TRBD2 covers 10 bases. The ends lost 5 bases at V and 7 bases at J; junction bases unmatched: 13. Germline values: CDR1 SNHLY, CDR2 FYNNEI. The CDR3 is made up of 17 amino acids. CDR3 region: CASSPDLLAGKNGELFF. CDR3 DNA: TGTGCCAGCAGTCCCGACCTACTAGCGGGGAAGAACGGGGAGCTGTTTTTT.

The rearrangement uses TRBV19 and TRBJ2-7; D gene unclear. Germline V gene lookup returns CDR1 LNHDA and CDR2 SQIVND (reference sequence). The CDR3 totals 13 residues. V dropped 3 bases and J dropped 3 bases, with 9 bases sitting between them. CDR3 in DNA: TGTGCCAGTAGTATGCCAGGCGGCTACGAGCAGTACGTC. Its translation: CASSMPGGYEQYV.

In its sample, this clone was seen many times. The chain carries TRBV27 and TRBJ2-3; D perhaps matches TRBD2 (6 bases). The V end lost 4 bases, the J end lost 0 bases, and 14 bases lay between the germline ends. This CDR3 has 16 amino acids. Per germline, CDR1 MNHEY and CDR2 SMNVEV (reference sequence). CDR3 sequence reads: CASSSRTGTSTDTQYF. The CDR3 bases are TGTGCCAGCAGTTCTAGGACGGGGACTAGCACAGATACGCAGTATTTT.

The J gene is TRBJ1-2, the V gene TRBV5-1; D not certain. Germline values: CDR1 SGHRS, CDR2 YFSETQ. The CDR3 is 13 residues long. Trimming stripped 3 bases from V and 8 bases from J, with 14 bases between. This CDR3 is CASSSERTRGYTF. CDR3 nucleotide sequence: TGCGCCAGCAGCTCGGAGCGGACGCGGGGCTACACCTTC.

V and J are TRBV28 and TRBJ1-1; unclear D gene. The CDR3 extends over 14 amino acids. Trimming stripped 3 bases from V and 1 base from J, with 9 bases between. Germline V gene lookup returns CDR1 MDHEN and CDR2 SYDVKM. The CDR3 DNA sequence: TGTGCCAGCAGTTTGCCACAGCGGAACACTGAAGCTTTCTTT. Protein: CASSLPQRNTEAFF. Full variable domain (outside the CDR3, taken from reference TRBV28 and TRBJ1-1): DVKVTQSSRYLVKRTGEKVFLECVQDMDHENMFWYRQDPGLGLRLIYFSYDVKMKEKGDIPEGYSVSREKKERFSLILESASTNQTSMYLCASSLPQRNTEAFFGQGTRLTVV.

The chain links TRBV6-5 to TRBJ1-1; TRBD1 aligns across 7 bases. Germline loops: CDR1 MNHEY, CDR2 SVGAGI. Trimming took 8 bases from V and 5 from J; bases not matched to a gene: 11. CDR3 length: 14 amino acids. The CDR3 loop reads CASRGRGLGTEAFF. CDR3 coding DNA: TGTGCCAGCCGAGGAAGGGGGCTTGGAACTGAAGCTTTCTTT.

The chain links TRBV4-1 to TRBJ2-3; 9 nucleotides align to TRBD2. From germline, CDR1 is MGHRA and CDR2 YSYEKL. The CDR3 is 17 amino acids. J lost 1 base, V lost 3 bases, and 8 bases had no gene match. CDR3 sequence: CASSHNAGGPGTDTQYF. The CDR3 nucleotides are TGCGCCAGCAGCCATAACGCGGGGGGGCCGGGCACAGATACGCAGTATTTT.

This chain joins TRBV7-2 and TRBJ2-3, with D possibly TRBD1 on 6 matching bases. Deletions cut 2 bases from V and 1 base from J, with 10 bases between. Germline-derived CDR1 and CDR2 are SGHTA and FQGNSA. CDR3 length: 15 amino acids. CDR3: CASSLQGSRTDTQYF. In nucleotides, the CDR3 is TGTGCCAGCAGCTTACAGGGGTCCCGCACAGATACGCAGTATTTT.